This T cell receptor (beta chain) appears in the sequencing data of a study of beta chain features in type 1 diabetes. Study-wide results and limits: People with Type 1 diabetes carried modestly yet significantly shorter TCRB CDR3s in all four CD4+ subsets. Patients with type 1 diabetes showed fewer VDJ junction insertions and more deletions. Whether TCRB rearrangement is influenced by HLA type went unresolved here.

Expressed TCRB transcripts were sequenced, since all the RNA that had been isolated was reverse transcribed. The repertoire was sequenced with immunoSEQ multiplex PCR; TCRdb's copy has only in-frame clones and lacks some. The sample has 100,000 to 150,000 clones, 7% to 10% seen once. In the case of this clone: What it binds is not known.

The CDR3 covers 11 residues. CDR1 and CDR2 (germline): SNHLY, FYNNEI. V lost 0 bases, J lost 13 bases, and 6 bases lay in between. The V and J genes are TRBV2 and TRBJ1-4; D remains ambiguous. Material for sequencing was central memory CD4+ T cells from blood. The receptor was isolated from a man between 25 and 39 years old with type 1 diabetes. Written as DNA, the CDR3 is TGTGCCAGCAGTGAAGCTAGGAGACTGTTTTTT. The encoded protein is CASSEARRLFF.